The text below deals with one T cell receptor beta chain. The same CDR3 is also encoded by other DNA sequences in this sample. These data come from a study of blood T cell repertoires in COVID-19. Study in general: Sources were T cells, B-cell-depleted T cells, or PBMCs; the material itself was cDNA or gDNA.

Clinical history reported by participants formed the basis on which cohorts were assigned. Symptom resolution, clearance, or two negative PCRs marked the recovered donors of Cohort 3. In the study's own analysis: Estimation of nucleated cell counts was performed using reference gene primer amplification. The assay was immunoSEQ multiplex PCR, and TCRdb's table has in-frame clones only and misses some. Clone size and V and J calls were adopted from that table, with D and trimming inferred from the DNA. The sample comprises roughly 200,000 clones, around 90% of which are singletons, and 2% to 2.5% rests with the top ten. V was pared by 5 bases and J by 3 bases, with 1 base of the junction left unmatched. The CDR3 extends over 13 amino acids.

Sequencing input: PBMCs or T cells enriched from blood (not recorded which). This TCR was sampled from a young woman who had recovered from COVID-19. V gene TRBV12-3 or TRBV12-4 combines with J gene TRBJ1-2, with TRBD1 identical over 9 bases. CDR3 sequence reads: CASSRDRDYGYTF. CDR3 nucleotide sequence: TGTGCCAGCAGTCGGGACAGGGACTATGGCTACACCTTC.